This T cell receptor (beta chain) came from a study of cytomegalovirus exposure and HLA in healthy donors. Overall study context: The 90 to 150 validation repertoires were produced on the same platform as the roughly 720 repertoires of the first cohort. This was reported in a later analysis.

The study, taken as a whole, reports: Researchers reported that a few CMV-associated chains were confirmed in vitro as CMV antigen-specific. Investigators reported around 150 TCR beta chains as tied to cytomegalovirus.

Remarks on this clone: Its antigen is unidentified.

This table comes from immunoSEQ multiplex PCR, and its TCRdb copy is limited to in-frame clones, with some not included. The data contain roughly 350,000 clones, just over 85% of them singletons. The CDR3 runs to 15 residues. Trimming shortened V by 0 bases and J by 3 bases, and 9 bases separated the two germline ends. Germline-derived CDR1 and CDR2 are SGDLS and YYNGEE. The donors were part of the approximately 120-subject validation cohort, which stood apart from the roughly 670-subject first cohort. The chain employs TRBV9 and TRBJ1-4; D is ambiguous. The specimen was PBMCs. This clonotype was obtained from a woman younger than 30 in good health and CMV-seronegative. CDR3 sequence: CASSVGGGSNEKLFF. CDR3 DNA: TGTGCCAGCAGCGTAGGGGGAGGGTCTAATGAAAAACTGTTTTTT.